This is a list of T cell receptor beta chains from one sample in a study of shared clonotypes between healthy human individuals. Measured with immunoSEQ multiplex PCR; TCRdb has only the in-frame clones, and not every one. Among a few million clones, 90% to 95% were seen once, and the ten largest hold roughly 0.36%. Sequenced input: naive CD4+ T cells from PBMCs. All receptors come from a man aged 18 to 29 in good health. Some clones in this sample may be carry-over from other donors' samples. CDR3s include the opening cysteine and the closing phenylalanine or tryptophan. The D gene is left open where the match is weak. Where a row states a size, it is once, few, many or the class of an expanded clone; other rows omit it.

TRBD2,TRBV27,-,TRBJ2-1,CASSRTRGVEQFF,TGTGCCAGCAGCCGTACACGGGGGGTTGAGCAGTTCTTC
-,TRBV19,once,TRBJ2-5,CASSHRGGETQYF,TGTGCCAGTAGTCATAGGGGAGGAGAGACCCAGTACTTC
-,TRBV28,-,TRBJ2-5,CASSALGQETQYF,TGTGCCAGCAGCGCTTTGGGCCAAGAGACCCAGTACTTC
-,TRBV30,-,TRBJ1-3,CAWSPRLLYRPGNTIYF,TGTGCCTGGAGTCCCCGTTTACTTTACCGGCCTGGAAACACCATATATTTT
-,TRBV5-5,-,TRBJ2-6,CASSSRVSGANVLTF,TGTGCCAGCAGCTCCAGGGTCTCTGGGGCCAACGTCCTGACTTTC
-,TRBV10-3,-,TRBJ2-3,CAISDRGKDSDTQYF,TGTGCCATCAGTGATCGCGGGAAAGACTCAGATACGCAGTATTTT
TRBD1,TRBV5-1,-,TRBJ2-7,CASRAGQATYEQYF,TGCGCCAGCAGAGCTGGACAGGCGACCTACGAGCAGTACTTC
-,TRBV6-4,once,TRBJ2-7,CASSVRRTYEQYF,TGTGCCAGCAGTGTCCGCAGGACCTACGAGCAGTACTTC
TRBD1,TRBV5-1,-,TRBJ2-7,CASSPIPGTGNEQYF,TGCGCCAGCAGCCCCATCCCCGGGACAGGTAACGAGCAGTACTTC
-,TRBV7-9,-,TRBJ2-2,CASSLIPGELFF,TGTGCCAGCAGCTTAATCCCCGGGGAGCTGTTTTTT
-,TRBV25-1,-,TRBJ2-7,CASSHSASYEQYF,TGTGCCAGCAGCCATAGCGCCTCCTACGAGCAGTACTTC
-,TRBV4-1,-,TRBJ1-5,CASSQDSRSSQGLSNQPQHF,TGCGCCAGCAGCCAAGATAGTCGGTCCAGCCAAGGTTTAAGCAATCAGCCCCAGCATTTT
-,TRBV9,-,TRBJ1-5,CASSAQGTPNQPQHF,TGTGCCAGCAGCGCCCAAGGGACACCTAATCAGCCCCAGCATTTT
TRBD1,TRBV10-2,-,TRBJ1-1,CASSDPGQGIVGTEAFF,TGCGCCAGCAGCGACCCGGGACAGGGGATAGTGGGCACTGAAGCTTTCTTT
-,TRBV28,-,TRBJ2-5,CASSYGGEVGTQYF,TGTGCCAGCAGTTACGGGGGCGAGGTTGGGACCCAGTACTTC
TRBD1,TRBV5-1,-,TRBJ1-4,CASRQGPNEKLFF,TGCGCCAGCAGACAGGGGCCTAATGAAAAACTGTTTTTT
-,TRBV29-1,-,TRBJ2-3,CSVKISGTDTQYF,TGCAGCGTTAAAATTTCAGGCACAGATACGCAGTATTTT
-,TRBV6-5,-,TRBJ2-5,CASSYSIRGGETQYF,TGTGCCAGCAGTTACTCGATAAGAGGGGGGGAGACCCAGTACTTC
TRBD2,TRBV2,-,TRBJ2-1,CASRKLAGGGDEQFF,TGTGCCAGCCGAAAACTAGCGGGAGGGGGCGATGAGCAGTTCTTC
-,TRBV18,-,TRBJ2-5,CASSPPGGGRQTQYF,TGTGCCAGCTCACCTCCAGGAGGTGGGAGGCAGACCCAGTACTTC
-,TRBV7-3,-,TRBJ2-5,CASSPGQLEEQYF,TGTGCCAGCAGCCCCGGACAGCTCGAGGAGCAGTACTTC
-,TRBV29-1,-,TRBJ1-1,CSVVRNMNTEAFF,TGCAGCGTTGTTCGAAATATGAACACTGAAGCTTTCTTT
-,TRBV5-1,-,TRBJ2-5,CASSLPTAQETQYF,TGCGCCAGCAGCTTGCCGACGGCCCAAGAGACCCAGTACTTC
-,TRBV7-8,-,TRBJ2-1,CASSPRGFNSYNEQFF,TGTGCCAGCAGCCCCAGGGGCTTCAACTCCTACAATGAGCAGTTCTTC
-,TRBV4-1,-,TRBJ1-5,CASSLFRDSNQPQHF,TGCGCCAGCAGCCTCTTCCGGGATAGCAATCAGCCCCAGCATTTT
-,TRBV5-6,-,TRBJ1-2,CASSLGARGYTF,TGTGCCAGCAGCTTGGGGGCTCGGGGCTACACCTTC
-,TRBV4-1,-,TRBJ2-2,CASSSLNTGELFF,TGCGCCAGCAGCAGCCTGAACACCGGGGAGCTGTTTTTT
TRBD2,TRBV19,-,TRBJ2-7,CASRTAGTSGSEQYF,TGTGCCAGCAGGACAGCCGGGACTAGCGGGAGCGAGCAGTACTTC